The rows below give T cell receptor beta chains drawn from one sample of a study of blood T cells in healthy people across ages. MiXCR, applied by TCRdb to the 5' RACE reads, yields one record per CDR3 protein. The repertoire has over 1,200,000 distinct CDR3 sequences, roughly 59% of them found once; the top ten carry 6.7%. The source material was blood. The receptors here all came from a man aged 18 to 30 in good health. Each CDR3 is given with its conserved first and last residue. The D gene is left open where the match is weak. A row's size may be missing; if present it is once, few, many or a size class.

V: TRBV6-5
size: .
J: TRBJ2-4
D: TRBD2
DNA: TGTGCCAGCACGGCGGGAGGGCCATACAATGAGCAGTACTTC
CDR3: CASTAGGPYNEQYF

V: TRBV25-1
size: few
J: TRBJ2-7
D: .
DNA: TGTGCCAGCAGTGAGATGTCAAGACAAGGGCCTTTCTACGAGCAGTACTTC
CDR3: CASSEMSRQGPFYEQYF

V: TRBV7-9
size: .
J: TRBJ1-1
D: .
DNA: TGTGCCAGCAGCGCCCGCTGGGAAGCTTTCTTT
CDR3: CASSARWEAFF

V: TRBV5-1
size: .
J: TRBJ1-1
D: TRBD1
DNA: TGCGCCAGCAGCGATGGACAGGAGAACACTGAAGCTTTCTTT
CDR3: CASSDGQENTEAFF

V: TRBV29-1
size: .
J: TRBJ2-1
D: TRBD1
DNA: TGCAGCCATCGGGACAGGCCTTCCCATGAGCAGTTCTTC
CDR3: CSHRDRPSHEQFF

V: TRBV7-9
size: .
J: TRBJ2-3
D: .
DNA: TGTGCCAGCAGCTTATTCGGGGAGTCTAGCACAGATACGCAGTATTTT
CDR3: CASSLFGESSTDTQYF

V: TRBV27
size: .
J: TRBJ1-2
D: TRBD1
DNA: TGTGCCAGCAGTTTAAGGGGACAGGGGGCGCGAGGCTACACCTTC
CDR3: CASSLRGQGARGYTF

V: TRBV29-1
size: .
J: TRBJ2-7
D: .
DNA: TGCAGCGTTGAACGCCGTCTAGGCAGCTACGAGCAGTACTTC
CDR3: CSVERRLGSYEQYF

V: TRBV7-9
size: .
J: TRBJ2-7
D: .
DNA: TGTGCCAGCAGCTTAGGAGCCACTACCCTCTACGAGCAGTACTTC
CDR3: CASSLGATTLYEQYF

V: TRBV20-1
size: few
J: TRBJ2-1
D: TRBD2
DNA: TGCAGTGCTATCAAGAGGGGACTAGTGAGGCCTGAGCAGTTCTTC
CDR3: CSAIKRGLVRPEQFF

V: TRBV30
size: .
J: TRBJ2-3
D: .
DNA: TGTGCCCAGGACGAAGTGGGAACAGATACGCAGTATTTT
CDR3: CAQDEVGTDTQYF

V: TRBV20-1
size: .
J: TRBJ1-2
D: .
DNA: TGCAGTGCTAGTTCGGGGGGCTACACCTTC
CDR3: CSASSGGYTF

V: TRBV20-1
size: .
J: TRBJ2-1
D: .
DNA: TGCAGTGCTAGAGATGCAGGGTTTAAAAAAGACTACAATGAGCAGTTCTTC
CDR3: CSARDAGFKKDYNEQFF

V: TRBV11-2
size: few
J: TRBJ2-5
D: TRBD2
DNA: TGTGCCAGCAGCTCCCGGACTAGCGGGGGGGAAGAGACCCAGTACTTC
CDR3: CASSSRTSGGEETQYF

V: TRBV20-1
size: .
J: TRBJ2-3
D: .
DNA: TGCAGTGCGCGGGCTGGCAGACATACGCAGTATTTT
CDR3: CSARAGRHTQYF

V: TRBV20-1
size: .
J: TRBJ2-3
D: TRBD1
DNA: TGCAGTGCAACCGGGACAGGGTGGTATTTT
CDR3: CSATGTGWYF

V: TRBV27
size: few
J: TRBJ2-7
D: TRBD2
DNA: TGTGCCAGCAGCTCGAAGACTAGCGGATCCTACGAGCAGTACTTC
CDR3: CASSSKTSGSYEQYF

V: TRBV6-6
size: once
J: TRBJ2-4
D: TRBD1
DNA: TGTGCCAGCAGACAAAGACAGGGCGGCCAAAACATTCAGTACTTC
CDR3: CASRQRQGGQNIQYF

V: TRBV29-1
size: few
J: TRBJ2-7
D: .
DNA: TGCAGCGTTGTGGGTCTCGGTAGCCGACACGAGCAGTACTTC
CDR3: CSVVGLGSRHEQYF

V: TRBV7-9
size: .
J: TRBJ2-4
D: TRBD1
DNA: TGTGCCAGCAGCTCCTCTGGGACAGGGGGTATCTACAAGCAGTACTTC
CDR3: CASSSSGTGGIYKQYF

V: TRBV29-1
size: .
J: TRBJ1-1
D: .
DNA: TGCAGCGTTGAGGGTGAGGACACTGAAGCTTTCTTT
CDR3: CSVEGEDTEAFF

V: TRBV12-3/TRBV12-4
size: .
J: TRBJ1-1
D: .
DNA: TGTGCCAGCAGTACGACCGGGAGCTCTCCTGGCACTGAAGCTTTCTTT
CDR3: CASSTTGSSPGTEAFF

V: TRBV21-1
size: few
J: TRBJ1-5
D: .
DNA: TGTGCCAGCAGCAAAGAAGTTGGAGGAGTATCCAATCAGCCCCAGCATTTT
CDR3: CASSKEVGGVSNQPQHF

V: TRBV12-3/TRBV12-4
size: .
J: TRBJ1-1
D: TRBD1
DNA: TGTGCCAGCAGTTTAAGACAGGGGAAGGGGAACACTGAAGCTTTCTTT
CDR3: CASSLRQGKGNTEAFF

V: TRBV11-2
size: .
J: TRBJ2-7
D: .
DNA: TGTGCCAGCGCTAGGTGGGACTTGGGCTACGAGCAGTACTTC
CDR3: CASARWDLGYEQYF

V: TRBV12-3/TRBV12-4
size: few
J: TRBJ2-7
D: .
DNA: TGTGCCAGCAGTTTGAGTTTCTCCTACGAGCAGTACTTC
CDR3: CASSLSFSYEQYF

V: TRBV28
size: .
J: TRBJ1-4
D: TRBD1
DNA: TGTGCCAGCAGTTTCGCCGTGGGACAGACTAATGAAAAACTGTTTTTT
CDR3: CASSFAVGQTNEKLFF

V: TRBV7-2
size: .
J: TRBJ1-6
D: .
DNA: TGTGCCAGCAGCTTAGGTCTGGCGGTGGGGGATTCACCCCTCCACTTT
CDR3: CASSLGLAVGDSPLHF

V: TRBV27
size: .
J: TRBJ1-2
D: .
DNA: TGTGCCAGCAGCCCCATGGGGGGGTCCCATGGCTACACCTTC
CDR3: CASSPMGGSHGYTF

V: TRBV7-2
size: .
J: TRBJ2-7
D: .
DNA: TGTGCCAGCAGCTTCGGGGACGTCTACGAGCAGTACTTC
CDR3: CASSFGDVYEQYF

V: TRBV11-2
size: few
J: TRBJ2-1
D: .
DNA: TGTGCCAGCAGCTTAGGTCCTAGCAGATTAGACGAGCAGTTCTTC
CDR3: CASSLGPSRLDEQFF

V: TRBV2
size: .
J: TRBJ2-1
D: TRBD2
DNA: TGTGCCAGCAGCCTTAGCGGGAGGGAGTTCGATGAGCAGTTCTTC
CDR3: CASSLSGREFDEQFF

V: TRBV2
size: few
J: TRBJ1-6
D: TRBD1
DNA: TGTGCCAGCAGTGACGGACAGGGGAATTCACCCCTCCACTTT
CDR3: CASSDGQGNSPLHF

V: TRBV7-9
size: .
J: TRBJ1-4
D: .
DNA: TGTGCCAGCAGCTTTACGGTACGGGACGGCATGACTAATGAAAAACTGTTTTTT
CDR3: CASSFTVRDGMTNEKLFF

V: TRBV5-1
size: .
J: TRBJ2-7
D: .
DNA: TGCGCCAGCAGGATTCTGGGACTCTCCTCTTACGAGCAGTACTTC
CDR3: CASRILGLSSYEQYF

V: TRBV27
size: few
J: TRBJ2-7
D: .
DNA: TGTGCCAGCAGTTTATCGGCAGGATCCAACGAGCAGTACTTC
CDR3: CASSLSAGSNEQYF

V: TRBV2
size: once
J: TRBJ2-1
D: TRBD2
DNA: TGTGCCGGGATACCTAGCGGGCTGAATGAGCAGTTCTTC
CDR3: CAGIPSGLNEQFF